These 10 T cell receptor beta chains came from one sample sequenced in a study of blood T cells in healthy people across ages. It was with a sample-barcoded 5' primer and a J-beta primer mix that a second PCR of roughly 7 to 12 cycles was run. Using its own MiXCR run on the 5' RACE reads, TCRdb lists one record per CDR3 protein. This sample has roughly 800,000 distinct CDR3 sequences, with roughly 50% found just once. What was sequenced was blood. These receptors were obtained from a young man in good health.

The genes are TRBV29-1 and TRBJ1-2; 8 bases align to TRBD1. CDR3 length equals 13 residues. The germline V gene encodes CDR1 SQVTM and CDR2 ANQGSEA. The trim removed 8 bases at V and 2 bases at J, leaving 7 bases unmatched. The CDR3: CSSDRGENYGYTF. The CDR3, as DNA: TGCAGCTCAGACAGGGGTGAAAACTATGGCTACACCTTC.

This clonotype was observed a handful of times. The chain is built from TRBV3-1 and TRBJ2-7, with 10 nucleotides matching TRBD2. V lost 4 bases and J lost 0; bases outside the gene matches: 3. Germline CDR1 and CDR2: LGHDT and YNNKEL (reference sequence). The CDR3 runs 15 residues. The chain's CDR3 is CASSPGLAASYEQYF. As DNA, the CDR3 is TGTGCCAGCAGCCCCGGACTAGCGGCCTCCTACGAGCAGTACTTC.

This clonotype has more than one count but fewer than ten. The chain joins TRBV7-2 to TRBJ2-5; D is undetermined. This CDR3 has 15 amino acids. Between the trimmed V and J ends, which lost 5 bases and 2 bases, there was a span of 15 bases. CDR1 is SGHTA, CDR2 FQGNSA, per germline. The DNA for the CDR3 is TGTGCCAGCAGCCCCTATCTAAACAGACAAGAGACCCAGTACTTC. Encoded protein: CASSPYLNRQETQYF.

The table lists this clonotype with a count of one. The chain is built from TRBV24-1 and TRBJ1-1; a weak D match, TRBD1 (5 bases). This CDR3 has 13 amino acids. V was cut by 9 bases and J by 1 base, with 11 bases left in between. Per germline, CDR1 KGHDR and CDR2 SFDVKD. The CDR3 region is CATAPDRNTEAFF. CDR3 DNA sequence: TGTGCCACCGCCCCTGACAGGAACACTGAAGCTTTCTTT.

The chain recombines TRBV28 with TRBJ2-1; TRBD1 aligns across 9 bases. The CDR3 runs to 14 residues. Germline V lookup: CDR1 MDHEN, CDR2 SYDVKM. Losses at the gene ends were 3 bases for V and 8 bases for J; bases not matched to a gene: 5. The CDR3 protein is CASSFDRGWDEQFF. The CDR3 DNA follows: TGTGCCAGCAGTTTCGACAGGGGGTGGGATGAGCAGTTCTTC.

The CDR3 spells CASSQGPRETQYF. CDR3 sequence (DNA): TGCGCCAGCAGCCAAGGTCCCCGAGAGACCCAGTACTTC. The gene calls are TRBV4-3 and TRBJ2-5; D gene unclear. Per the germline V gene, CDR1 is LGHNA and CDR2 is YSLEER. The germline V and J ends were trimmed by 1 base and 4 bases, with 7 bases remaining between them. This CDR3 region has 13 residues.

This chain uses TRBV20-1 with TRBJ1-1; D unresolved. CDR3 length equals 12 residues. CDR1 is DFQATT, CDR2 SNEGSKA, per germline (reference sequence). The V and J ends lost 1 base and 4 bases respectively, with 7 bases between them. CDR3 region: CSARALATEAFF. In DNA form, the CDR3 reads TGCAGTGCTAGAGCACTGGCCACTGAAGCTTTCTTT.

Details on this clonotype: The junction and the germline gene differ at one end; a read error may be behind it. The chain has TRBV27 and TRBJ2-7; 7 nucleotides agree with TRBD2. The CDR3 contains 15 residues. Germline CDR1 and CDR2: MNHEY and SMNVEV (reference sequence). The CDR3 nucleotides read TGTGCCAGTAGTTCACTGGGCGGGAGCTGGGAGACCCCGTACTTC. Residues: CASSSLGGSWETPYF.

The gene calls are TRBV4-3 and TRBJ1-4; a possible D gene is TRBD1 (6 bases). Germline values: CDR1 LGHNA, CDR2 YSLEER. The CDR3 contains 18 residues. V was shortened by 0 bases and J by 4 bases, with 18 bases between the two germline ends. Here the CDR3 DNA reads TGCGCCAGCAGCCAAGAGCGGGGGCCGTGGGGCCGTAATGAAAAACTGTTTTTT. This encodes CASSQERGPWGRNEKLFF.

DNA of the CDR3: TGTGCCAGCAGCTTTACCGGGACAGGGGGGCAAGAGACCCAGTACTTC. This encodes CASSFTGTGGQETQYF. V and J are TRBV7-9 and TRBJ2-5; TRBD1 aligns across 11 bases. Germline CDR1 SEHNR, CDR2 FQNEAQ (reference sequence). The CDR3 has 16 amino acids. V lost 3 bases, J lost 2 bases, and 5 bases stayed unmatched. Using reference TRBV7-9 and TRBJ2-5 for the parts outside the CDR3, the full variable domain is DTGVSQNPRHKITKRGQNVTFRCDPISEHNRLYWYRQTLGQGPEFLTYFQNEAQLEKSRLLSDRFSAERPKGSFSTLEIQRTEQGDSAMYLCASSFTGTGGQETQYFGPGTRLLVL.